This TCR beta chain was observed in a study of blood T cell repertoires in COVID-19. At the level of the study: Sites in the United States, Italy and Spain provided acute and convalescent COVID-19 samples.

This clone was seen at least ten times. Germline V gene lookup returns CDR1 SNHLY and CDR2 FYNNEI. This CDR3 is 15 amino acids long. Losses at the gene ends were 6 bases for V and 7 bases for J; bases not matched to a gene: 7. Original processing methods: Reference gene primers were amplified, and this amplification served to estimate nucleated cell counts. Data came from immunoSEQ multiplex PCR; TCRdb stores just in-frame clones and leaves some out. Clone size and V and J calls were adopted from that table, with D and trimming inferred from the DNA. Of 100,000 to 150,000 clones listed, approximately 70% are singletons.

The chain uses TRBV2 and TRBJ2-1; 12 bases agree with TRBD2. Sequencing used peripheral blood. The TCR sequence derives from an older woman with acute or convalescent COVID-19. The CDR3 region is CASRASGGAWNEQFF. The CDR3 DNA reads TGTGCCAGCAGGGCTAGCGGGGGGGCCTGGAATGAGCAGTTCTTC.